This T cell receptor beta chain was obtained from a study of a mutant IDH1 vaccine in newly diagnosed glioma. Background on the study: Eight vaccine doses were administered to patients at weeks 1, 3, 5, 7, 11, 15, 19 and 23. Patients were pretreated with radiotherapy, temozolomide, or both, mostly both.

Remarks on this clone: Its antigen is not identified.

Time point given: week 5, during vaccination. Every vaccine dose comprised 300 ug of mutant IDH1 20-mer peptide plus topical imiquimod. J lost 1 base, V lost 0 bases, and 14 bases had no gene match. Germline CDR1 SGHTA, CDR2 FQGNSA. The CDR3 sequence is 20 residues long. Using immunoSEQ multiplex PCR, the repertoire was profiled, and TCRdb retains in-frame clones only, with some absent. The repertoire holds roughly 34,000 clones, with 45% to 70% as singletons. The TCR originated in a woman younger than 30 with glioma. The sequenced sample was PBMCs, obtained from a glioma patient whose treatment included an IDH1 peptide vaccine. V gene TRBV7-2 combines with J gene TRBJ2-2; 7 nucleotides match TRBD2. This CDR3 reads CASSLAIGIFERENTGELFF. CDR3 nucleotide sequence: TGTGCCAGCAGCTTAGCTATAGGCATCTTTGAGCGGGAGAACACCGGGGAGCTGTTTTTT.